This TCR beta chain was captured by sequencing in a study of blood T cells in healthy people across ages. Overall study findings and caveats: Long-lived donors exceeded aged donors in naive CD4+ cells and diversity. Estimated diversity across one million T cells was deemed an underestimate.

A J-beta primer mix and a sample-barcoded 5' primer were used in a second PCR of about 7 to 12 cycles. TCRdb re-called the 5' RACE reads with MiXCR, one entry per CDR3 protein. The sample yields more than 650,000 distinct CDR3 sequences, 50% to 65% seen once. Trimming cost V 6 bases and J 5 bases; bases outside gene matches: 10. The CDR3 runs to 17 residues. Germline V gives CDR1 SNHLY, CDR2 FYNNEI. About this clonotype itself: As yet, its antigen is unknown.

Donors gave about 9.3 milliliters of peripheral blood apiece. The genes are TRBV2 and TRBJ2-3; 14 bases map to TRBD2. This clonotype originated in an elderly man in good health. The sample taken for sequencing was blood. In DNA, the CDR3 is TGTGCCAGCAGCGCTGAGGGACTAGCGGGAGCAGAAGATACGCAGTATTTT. Protein: CASSAEGLAGAEDTQYF.